This T cell receptor beta chain originates from a study of blood T cell repertoires in COVID-19 (dated by TCRdb to the early 2020s). Concerning the study at large: Samples covering the acute and convalescent phases of COVID-19 were provided by collaborators in the United States, Italy and Spain. Samples came from the ongoing ImmuneRACE study (first 160 participants) plus 1,254 subjects from 6 global collaborators. Where HLA class I and class II types were available, the types were taken from metadata supplied by the sample provider, not from assay-based typing. Deeply sampled blood TCRbeta repertoires from subjects exposed to, actively infected with, or recovered from COVID-19 were included in the dataset. Sample metadata almost always included a de-identified subject ID, COVID-19 status, age in years and sex. The prospective study material was composed of cDNA or gDNA derived from T cells, B-cell-depleted T cells, or PBMCs. The repertoires were released in a freely available public database intended as a resource for research on the immune response to SARS-CoV-2.

General study outcomes and caveats: How much clinical and demographic metadata was included differed by source and by participant, and the metadata was provided uncurated.

Enrolling through a virtual design, the prospective study's participants ranged in age from about 18 to 89 years and lived across approximately 25 United States geographic areas. In the prospective study, cohorts were assigned on the basis of participant-reported clinical history obtained from a screening survey and a study questionnaire. Recovered participants in ImmuneRACE Cohort 3 were defined by two consecutive negative NP/OP PCR tests, clearance by a healthcare professional, or resolution of symptoms. Mobile phlebotomists in the prospective study collected whole blood, serum and a nasopharyngeal or oropharyngeal swab from every participant. Additional blood draws and questionnaires over an approximately 2-month period could optionally be provided by prospective study participants. Blood samples from the prospective study were shipped frozen or at room temperature prior to DNA extraction. A remark on this clone: Its recognized antigen is unknown. It has no much larger one-base neighbor in the sample; base qualities were not kept.

The immunoSEQ Assay, a bias-controlled multiplex PCR, was used to amplify TCRbeta CDR3 regions from genomic DNA. Regarding the original processing steps: Within the assay, amplification of reference gene primers was used to estimate how many nucleated cells each sample contained. To quantify the absolute abundance of each unique TCRbeta CDR3 rearrangement, sequence reads were collapsed and filtered. For each sample, productive Simpson clonality was calculated as the square root of Simpson's diversity index across productive rearrangements. The immuneACCESS repertoire file appears here via TCRdb, limited to in-frame rearrangements. These files lack a portion of the clones; in checked studies, under half of the deficit traces to unresolved V genes, and the cause of the others is not known. That table gives V, J and clone size, and the DNA gave D and trimming. In this sample the table shows 250,000 to 400,000 clones, 89% of which occur a single time. 5% to 5.5% of the sample goes to the ten largest clones.

The CDR3 covers 16 residues, taking in both the cysteine and the phenylalanine. The entry retains the CDR3 DNA only, 48 bases that are in frame from base 1. V and J lose 4 bases and 0 bases, and a span of 14 bases separates them. According to the germline V gene, CDR1 reads SGHRS and CDR2 reads YFSETQ. The sequencing sample was made of PBMCs or T cells enriched from blood (not recorded which). This clonotype was sampled from a man aged 55 to 70 who had recovered from COVID-19. The rearranged chain carries TRBV5-1 and TRBJ1-3; the D gene is possibly TRBD1, with 6 bases matching. The CDR3 is CASSNTGPSSGNTIYF. The DNA sequence is as follows: TGCGCCAGCAGCAATACAGGGCCCAGCTCTGGAAACACCATATATTTT. The CDR3, completed at both ends by the reference TRBV5-1 and TRBJ1-3 genes, gives the full variable domain KAGVTQTPRYLIKTRGQQVTLSCSPISGHRSVSWYQQTPGQGLQFLFEYFSETQRNKGNFPGRFSGRQFSNSRSEMNVSTLELGDSALYLCASSNTGPSSGNTIYFGEGSWLTVV.